These 10 T cell receptor beta chains originate from one sample sequenced in a study of siplizumab effects on memory and regulatory T cells. Sequenced by immunoSEQ multiplex PCR; TCRdb stores in-frame clones only, minus some. The sample lists tens of thousands of clones, approximately 97% occurring once. Specimen: naive CD4+ T cells sorted from blood. Source of these receptors: a human donor in good health.

The V call is TRBV5-4, the J call TRBJ2-7; the match to TRBD1 covers 8 bases. Germline CDR1 and CDR2: SGHNT and YYREEE (reference sequence). The CDR3 spans 14 residues. V lost 4 bases and J lost 1; bases outside the gene matches: 4. CDR3 coding DNA: TGTGCCAGCAGCGTGGACAGGGTTTCCTACGAGCAGTACTTC. Amino acids: CASSVDRVSYEQYF.

The V call is TRBV7-6, the J call TRBJ1-2, with 8 bases identical to TRBD1. With 4 bases clipped from V and 8 bases from J, the junction kept 6 bases outside the gene matches. The CDR3 spans 13 residues. Germline values: CDR1 SGHVS, CDR2 FNYEAQ. CDR3 region: CASSSRQGWGYTF. In DNA, the CDR3 is TGTGCCAGCAGCTCACGACAGGGGTGGGGCTACACCTTC.

The chain couples TRBV29-1 to TRBJ1-1, with TRBD1 identical over 7 bases. The CDR3 runs 14 residues. The V gene end was trimmed by 1 base and the J gene end by 4 bases; junction bases not matched to a gene: 6. Per the germline V gene, CDR1 is SQVTM and CDR2 is ANQGSEA. The CDR3 loop reads CSVEGEGATTEAFF. The CDR3 region has the DNA TGCAGCGTTGAAGGAGAGGGGGCGACCACTGAAGCTTTCTTT.

This CDR3 reads CASSMGRPYEQYF. CDR3 nucleotides: TGTGCCAGTAGTATGGGACGGCCCTACGAGCAGTACTTC. The gene calls are TRBV19 and TRBJ2-7; perhaps D is TRBD1 or TRBD2 (5 bases each). CDR1 is LNHDA and CDR2 is SQIVND in the germline V gene (reference sequence). Between the trimmed V and J ends, which lost 3 bases and 2 bases, there was a span of 8 bases. CDR3 size: 13 residues.

The rearrangement joins TRBV7-9 to TRBJ1-5, with D uncertain. The V end was cut by 8 bases, the J end by 2 bases, with 10 bases between. The germline gives CDR1 SEHNR, CDR2 FQNEAQ (reference sequence). The CDR3 has 13 amino acids. CDR3 in DNA: TGTGCCAGCGGTACCGACGGCAATCAGCCCCAGCATTTT. This gives the protein CASGTDGNQPQHF.

V gene TRBV14 combines with J gene TRBJ2-1, with 12 bases lining up with TRBD2. CDR1 and CDR2 (germline): SGHDN, FVKESK. This CDR3 spans 17 amino acids. V trimming: 0 bases; J trimming: 9 bases; junction bases outside the gene matches: 9. The CDR3 loop reads CASSQEPGLAGPLEQFF. CDR3 DNA: TGTGCCAGCAGCCAAGAGCCAGGACTAGCGGGGCCTCTTGAGCAGTTCTTC.

The J gene is TRBJ1-5, the V gene TRBV10-3; possible D gene TRBD1, 5 bases. This CDR3 has 15 residues. V was clipped by 8 bases and J by 2 bases, with 16 bases between them. CDR1 is ENHRY and CDR2 is SYGVKD in the germline V gene. DNA of the CDR3: TGTGCCATCGCCCGGGACTTGGCGGGCAATCAGCCCCAGCATTTT. It specifies CAIARDLAGNQPQHF.

The V gene is TRBV28, the J gene TRBJ2-5; 10 bases agree with TRBD1. V lost 7 bases, J lost 1 base, and 18 bases stayed unmatched. Per germline, CDR1 MDHEN and CDR2 SYDVKM. The CDR3 covers 19 residues. CDR3 region: CASTLPDRGRRSRQETQYF. The CDR3, as DNA: TGTGCCAGCACCCTCCCCGACAGGGGGCGCAGGAGTCGCCAAGAGACCCAGTACTTC. Combining the CDR3 with reference TRBV28 and TRBJ2-5 gives the whole variable domain DVKVTQSSRYLVKRTGEKVFLECVQDMDHENMFWYRQDPGLGLRLIYFSYDVKMKEKGDIPEGYSVSREKKERFSLILESASTNQTSMYLCASTLPDRGRRSRQETQYFGPGTRLLVL.

The chain carries TRBV5-1 and TRBJ2-5; D ambiguous. CDR3 length: 15 residues. Trimming stripped 5 bases from V and 3 bases from J, with 17 bases between. The germline V gene has CDR1 SGHRS and CDR2 YFSETQ. The CDR3 spells CASRRRVTPEETQYF. Written as DNA, the CDR3 is TGCGCCAGCAGACGCCGGGTGACGCCTGAAGAGACCCAGTACTTC.

The V gene is TRBV29-1, the J gene TRBJ2-3, with unresolved D. The CDR3 spans 12 residues. The ends were cut back, 7 bases at V and 1 base at J, with 9 bases in the middle. Germline CDR1 SQVTM, CDR2 ANQGSEA. CDR3 sequence: CSAILGTDTQYF. For the CDR3, the DNA is TGCAGCGCTATCTTGGGCACAGATACGCAGTATTTT.